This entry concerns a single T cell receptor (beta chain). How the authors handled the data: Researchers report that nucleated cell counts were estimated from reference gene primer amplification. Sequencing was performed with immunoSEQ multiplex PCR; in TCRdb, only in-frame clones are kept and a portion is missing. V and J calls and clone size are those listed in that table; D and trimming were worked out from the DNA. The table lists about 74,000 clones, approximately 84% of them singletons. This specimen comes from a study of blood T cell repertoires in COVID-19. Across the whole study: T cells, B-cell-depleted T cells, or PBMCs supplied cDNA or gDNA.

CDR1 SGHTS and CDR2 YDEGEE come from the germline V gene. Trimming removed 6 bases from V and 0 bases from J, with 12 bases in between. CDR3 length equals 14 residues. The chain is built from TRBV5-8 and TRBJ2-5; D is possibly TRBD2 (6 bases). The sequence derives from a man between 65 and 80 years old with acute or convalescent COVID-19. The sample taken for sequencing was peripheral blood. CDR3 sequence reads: CASILGDYQETQYF. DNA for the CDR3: TGTGCCAGCATTCTGGGGGACTACCAAGAGACCCAGTACTTC.